This TCR beta chain was profiled in a study of shared clonotypes between healthy human individuals. Sequenced by immunoSEQ multiplex PCR; TCRdb stores in-frame clones only, minus some. Among fewer than 3 million clones, roughly 90% were seen once, and the ten largest hold about 0.41%. This clonotype was obtained from a man younger than 30 in good health. Some clones in this sample may be carry-over from other donors' samples. The specimen sequenced was naive CD4+ T cells from PBMCs. The subset is: CD45RA+ positively selected.

DNA for the CDR3: TGCGCCAGCAGCACTGGTGGGCGCCCGAGCACAGATACGCAGTATTTT. It specifies CASSTGGRPSTDTQYF. This rearrangement joins TRBV5-1 to TRBJ2-3; D is unresolved. V shed 4 bases and J shed 0 bases, with 15 bases lying between them. This CDR3 is built from 16 residues. Germline V gene data show CDR1 as SGHRS and CDR2 as YFSETQ.